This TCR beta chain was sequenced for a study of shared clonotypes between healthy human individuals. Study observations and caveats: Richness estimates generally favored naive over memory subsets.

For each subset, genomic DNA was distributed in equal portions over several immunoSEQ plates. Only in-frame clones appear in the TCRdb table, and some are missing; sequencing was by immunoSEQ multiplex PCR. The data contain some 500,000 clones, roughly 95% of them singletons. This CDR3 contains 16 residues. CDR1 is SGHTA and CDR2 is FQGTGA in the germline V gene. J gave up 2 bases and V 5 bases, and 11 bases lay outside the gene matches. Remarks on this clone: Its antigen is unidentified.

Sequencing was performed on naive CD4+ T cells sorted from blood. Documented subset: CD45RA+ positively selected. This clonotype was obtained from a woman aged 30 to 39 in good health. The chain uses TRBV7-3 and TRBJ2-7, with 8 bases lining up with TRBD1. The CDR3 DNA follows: TGTGCCAGCAGCCTGGGGGACAGGTTTACCCCCTACGAGCAGTACTTC. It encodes CASSLGDRFTPYEQYF.